A single sample gave rise to the 17 T cell receptor beta chains below, sequenced in a study of T cell clonotyping in hematopoietic cell transplantation. Assay: immunoSEQ multiplex PCR; the TCRdb copy retains only in-frame clones and omits some. The sample holds 26,000 or so clones, approximately 86% seen once. The time point here: recipient sample about 28 days before transplant, after cytoreduction. The starting material was peripheral blood mononuclear cells, obtained before stem cell transplant. These receptors originate from a man in his forties or fifties with acute myeloid leukemia. Some clones in this sample may be carry-over from other donors' samples.

This clone has just a few counts. The chain links TRBV11-2 to TRBJ2-7; 7 positions match TRBD1. The J segment lost 2 bases and the V segment lost 1 base, leaving 8 bases of the junction unmatched. CDR1 and CDR2 from the germline V gene are SGHAT and FQNNGV. The length of the CDR3 is 16 residues. This chain's CDR3 is CASSLVGTVLTYEQYF. The CDR3 DNA is TGTGCCAGCAGCTTAGTGGGGACAGTCTTAACCTACGAGCAGTACTTC.

This chain links TRBV11-1 with TRBJ2-5, with 7 bases identical to TRBD1. CDR1 is SGHAT and CDR2 is FQDESV in the germline V gene (reference sequence). The CDR3 runs 14 residues. V lost 3 bases and J lost 5; bases outside the gene matches: 6. The DNA for the CDR3 is TGTGCCAGCAGCTTGCGAGGGGGCGGGGAGACCCAGTACTTC. Its translation: CASSLRGGGETQYF.

This clone appeared once. The chain has TRBV9 and TRBJ1-1; D gene ambiguous. The CDR3 is 13 residues long. Per the germline V gene, CDR1 is SGDLS and CDR2 is YYNGEE. Trimming stripped 4 bases from V and 5 bases from J, with 12 bases between. The DNA of the CDR3 is TGTGCCAGCAGCCCTTCTCCCGGGACTGAAGCTTTCTTT. Amino acid sequence: CASSPSPGTEAFF.

This rearrangement joins TRBV5-1 to TRBJ1-1; D is perhaps TRBD1 (6 bases). Germline V gene sequence: CDR1 SGHRS, CDR2 YFSETQ. There are 13 residues in the CDR3. With 4 bases removed from V and 3 bases from J, the gap between germline ends came to 10 bases. The CDR3 coding sequence is TGCGCCAGCAGCCACGCAGGGGACACTGAAGCTTTCTTT. Amino acid sequence: CASSHAGDTEAFF.

This clone occurred a few times. The V and J genes are TRBV28 and TRBJ2-2; D is unresolved. V lost 3 bases and J 5 bases, leaving 4 bases between the germline ends. CDR3 length: 12 amino acids. CDR1 is MDHEN and CDR2 is SYDVKM in the germline V gene. CDR3 coding DNA: TGTGCCAGCAGTTTCCCGACCGGGGAGCTGTTTTTT. Amino acids: CASSFPTGELFF.

The chain carries TRBV7-9 and TRBJ1-2; a weak D match, TRBD1 (6 bases). The V gene lost 1 base and the J gene lost 7 bases, with 13 bases spanning the gap. CDR1 is SEHNR and CDR2 is FQNEAQ in the germline V gene (reference sequence). CDR3 length equals 14 residues. CDR3 bases: TGTGCCAGCAGCTTAGAACTGGGGGCGAGTGGCTACACCTTC. This gives the protein CASSLELGASGYTF. Combining the CDR3 with reference TRBV7-9 and TRBJ1-2 gives the whole variable domain DTGVSQNPRHKITKRGQNVTFRCDPISEHNRLYWYRQTLGQGPEFLTYFQNEAQLEKSRLLSDRFSAERPKGSFSTLEIQRTEQGDSAMYLCASSLELGASGYTFGSGTRLTVV.

Here the CDR3 DNA reads TGTGCCGCCAGCCATAGCAATCAGCCCCAGCATTTT. It translates to CAASHSNQPQHF. This chain links TRBV6-6 with TRBJ1-5; D is uncertain. The CDR3 has 12 amino acids. CDR1 and CDR2 (germline): MNHNY, SVGAGI (reference sequence). The V end lost 11 bases, the J end lost 0 bases, and 8 bases lay between the germline ends.

The V and J genes are TRBV23-1 and TRBJ2-1; possible D gene TRBD1, 6 bases. TRBV23-1 carries the ORF label, with uncertain function. The CDR3 sequence is 15 residues long. The V end lost 2 bases, the J end lost 1 base, and 9 bases lay between the germline ends. The CDR3 region has the DNA TGCGCCAGCAGTCAAACAGGGATTTCCTACAATGAGCAGTTCTTC. This translates into CASSQTGISYNEQFF.

The V gene is TRBV11-3, the J gene TRBJ2-1, with 8 bases matching TRBD2. This CDR3 has 16 amino acids. The V segment lost 5 bases and the J segment 6 bases; nucleotides outside the gene matches: 12. Germline V gene lookup returns CDR1 SGHNT and CDR2 YENEEA. CDR3 DNA: TGTGCCAGCAGCCCGAGGACTAGCCCACTGACCAATGAGCAGTTCTTC. Amino acid sequence: CASSPRTSPLTNEQFF.

V gene TRBV11-3 combines with J gene TRBJ2-3; the match to TRBD1 covers 9 bases. The V segment lost 3 bases and the J segment 6 bases; nucleotides outside the gene matches: 4. Germline CDR1 SGHNT, CDR2 YENEEA. The CDR3 consists of 14 residues. The DNA for the CDR3 is TGTGCCAGCAGCTTCAACAGGGGGCCGGATACGCAGTATTTT. Amino acid sequence: CASSFNRGPDTQYF.

This chain links TRBV5-1 with TRBJ2-1, with 9 bases that match TRBD2. V lost 3 bases to trimming and J lost 4 bases; unmatched junction nucleotides: 11. CDR3 length equals 17 residues. Germline CDR1 and CDR2: SGHRS and YFSETQ. In DNA form, the CDR3 reads TGCGCCAGCAGCTCCCCCCCGGGACTAGCCGTTTACAATGAGCAGTTCTTC. Protein: CASSSPPGLAVYNEQFF.

The gene calls are TRBV7-9 and TRBJ1-3; 8 nucleotides agree with TRBD1. Trimming removed 5 bases from V and 8 bases from J; junction bases left unmatched: 5. CDR3 length: 13 amino acids. Germline V gene data show CDR1 as SEHNR and CDR2 as FQNEAQ (reference sequence). CDR3 loop: CASSPTGADTIYF. The DNA for the CDR3 is TGTGCCAGCAGCCCGACAGGGGCAGACACCATATATTTT.

The V gene is TRBV27, the J gene TRBJ2-7, with no clear D. V lost 2 bases, J lost 3 bases, and 8 bases lay in between. Per the germline V gene, CDR1 is MNHEY and CDR2 is SMNVEV (reference sequence). The CDR3 totals 13 residues. CDR3 sequence reads: CASSLSPDYEQYF. The CDR3 coding sequence is TGTGCCAGCAGTTTAAGCCCGGACTACGAGCAGTACTTC.

The rearrangement joins TRBV27 to TRBJ2-2; a possible D gene is TRBD1 (6 bases). Germline V gene sequence: CDR1 MNHEY, CDR2 SMNVEV (reference sequence). The CDR3 is 14 amino acids. V was cut by 9 bases and J by 7 bases, with 18 bases left in between. CDR3 protein: CASMIQGWNGELFF. As DNA, the CDR3 is TGTGCCAGTATGATACAGGGTTGGAACGGGGAGCTGTTTTTT.

The chain combines TRBV6-5 with TRBJ1-2; TRBD1 might be the D (5 bases). The ends were cut back, 6 bases at V and 2 bases at J, with 16 bases in the middle. Germline loops: CDR1 MNHEY, CDR2 SVGAGI. The CDR3 loop spans 15 amino acids. CDR3 residues: CASSRLEGLNYGYTF. The CDR3 nucleotides are TGTGCCAGCAGCCGCCTTGAGGGGCTGAACTATGGCTACACCTTC.

The chain's CDR3 is CASSLSRNEQFF. As DNA, the CDR3 is TGTGCCAGCAGCTTATCTCGGAATGAGCAGTTCTTC. The chain has TRBV7-2 and TRBJ2-1; no clear D. Germline V gene data show CDR1 as SGHTA and CDR2 as FQGNSA. Trimming cost V 2 bases and J 7 bases, with 6 bases left between them. The CDR3 runs to 12 residues.

This CDR3 is CASRRPRYEQYF. CDR3 bases: TGTGCCAGCAGGAGGCCCCGTTACGAGCAGTACTTC. The J gene is TRBJ2-7, the V gene TRBV6-5; D remains unclear. The germline CDR1 and CDR2 sequences are MNHEY and SVGAGI. The CDR3 is 12 amino acids. V lost 6 bases and J lost 4, with 10 bases in between.